Given below is one TCR beta chain in context. What it binds is not known. The PCR employed 60 Vbeta primers together with 13 Jbeta primers. Generated by immunoSEQ multiplex PCR, the TCRdb table keeps only in-frame clones and is missing some. Among around 200,000 clones listed, around 78% were seen once. These data belong to a study of cytomegalovirus exposure and HLA in healthy donors. Turning to the study itself: Earlier sequencing of some 180 million T cells yielded around 120 million unique TCR beta sequences. Of all 400 or so donors who were genotyped, under 90% belonged to the Caucasian-associated ancestry cluster.

Germline lookup yields CDR1 SGHDT and CDR2 YYEEEE. The CDR3 length is 14 residues. With 0 bases clipped from V and 6 bases from J, the junction kept 3 bases outside the gene matches. Findings and caveats of the study: Reportedly, TCR beta sequences accurately predicted HLA-A and HLA-B alleles in most subjects. The authors enumerated over 150 TCR beta chains as linked to cytomegalovirus.

The clonotype comes from a woman aged 25 to 39 in good health and CMV-seropositive. The sample was PBMCs. V is TRBV5-6 and J is TRBJ1-2; 9 bases align to TRBD1. This CDR3 reads CASSLVTGGDGYTF. The CDR3 DNA sequence: TGTGCCAGCAGCTTGGTCACAGGGGGCGATGGCTACACCTTC.